The rows below give T cell receptor beta chains drawn from one sample of a study of CD4 and CD8 cells across lung adenocarcinoma regions. Each CDR3 protein gets one entry after TCRdb re-called the PCR reads with MiXCR. The sample yields approximately 11,000 distinct CDR3 sequences, around 59% seen once. Sequenced: CD8+ T cells from the margin of a lung tumor. These TCRs come from a male donor with lung adenocarcinoma. The CD4 and CD8 labels of this study may be unreliable. The CDR3 runs from the conserved cysteine through the conserved F or W. The D gene is left open where the match is weak. The size of a clone is reported for some rows only, either as once, few or many, or as a class for expanded clones.

D gene | J gene | V gene | clone size | CDR3 DNA | CDR3 protein
TRBD2 | TRBJ2-1 | TRBV27 | . | TGTGCCAGCAGTTTATGGGAGGGAATTTACAATGAGCAGTTCTTC | CASSLWEGIYNEQFF
TRBD2 | TRBJ2-3 | TRBV6-5 | . | TGTGCCAGCAGTTACTCGAAGTTCATAGGTCGGGAGGGTACTAGCACAGATACGCAGTATTTT | CASSYSKFIGREGTSTDTQYF
. | TRBJ2-3 | TRBV7-2 | once | . | CASGLDKTVGTGAQFF
. | TRBJ2-3 | TRBV6-1 | . | TGTGCCAGCAGTGAAGGGAACTTCATTTCCACAGATACGCAGTATTTT | CASSEGNFISTDTQYF
TRBD2 | TRBJ2-5 | TRBV6-1 | . | TGTGCCAGCAGGGAGGGGACCGGCGGGAGGGACCAAGAGACCCAGTACTTC | CASREGTGGRDQETQYF
. | TRBJ2-1 | TRBV10-1 | . | TGCGCCAGCAGTGAGGGGTTCTCCTACAATGAGCAGTTCTTC | CASSEGFSYNEQFF
. | TRBJ2-4 | TRBV6-1 | . | TGTGCCCGCATCTCGGGGGCGGGAGCCAAAAACACGCAGTACTTT | CARISGAGAKNTQYF
. | TRBJ1-2 | TRBV3-1 | . | TGTGCCAGCAGCCGCAACCCGGGAAACGGCTACACCTTC | CASSRNPGNGYTF
TRBD1 | TRBJ2-5 | TRBV6-1 | few | TGTGCCAGCAGTAAAGGGACAGCAAAACAAGAGACCCAGTACTTC | CASSKGTAKQETQYF
. | TRBJ2-3 | TRBV14 | . | TGTGCCAGCAGCCAAGATCGTTCGGCAGATACGCAGTATTTT | CASSQDRSADTQYF
. | TRBJ2-1 | TRBV27 | medium-sized | TGTGCCAGCAGTTTGGAACTATCGACGTGGGATGAGCAGTTCTTC | CASSLELSTWDEQFF
. | TRBJ2-2 | TRBV10-1 | . | TGCGCCAGCAGTGAGTCTGGTTGGACCGGGGAGCTGTTTTTT | CASSESGWTGELFF
TRBD2 | TRBJ2-3 | TRBV6-1 | . | TGTGCCAGCACCTCCGCGGGACTAGCGGGGATAACTAGCACAGATACGCAGTATTTT | CASTSAGLAGITSTDTQYF
. | TRBJ2-1 | TRBV10-3 | few | TGTGCCAGCTCAGTAGTCTACGAGCAGTTCTTC | CASSVVYEQFF
. | TRBJ2-5 | TRBV6-1 | . | TGTGCCAGCGGCAACGGGGGACGAGCGGAAGAGACGCAGTATTTC | CASGNGGRAEETQYF
. | TRBJ2-1 | TRBV5-8 | . | TGTGCCAGCAGCTTGGCCATAGGCGGATACAATGAGCAGTTCTTC | CASSLAIGGYNEQFF
TRBD2 | TRBJ2-7 | TRBV7-2 | . | TGTGCCAGCAGCTTAGCTTCTAGCGGGAGTTCCTACTCCTACGAGCAGTACTTC | CASSLASSGSSYSYEQYF
. | TRBJ2-3 | TRBV6-1 | . | TGTGCCAGCCGGAGAAGCACAGATACGCAGTATTTT | CASRRSTDTQYF
. | TRBJ2-5 | TRBV7-2 | . | TGTGCCAGCAGCTCGACAGGTGCCCAAGAGACCCAGTACTTC | CASSSTGAQETQYF
. | TRBJ2-4 | TRBV27 | . | TGTGCCAGCGTAGGGGGTCCCGCAGCTCTAGCCAAAAACATTCAGTACTTC | CASVGGPAALAKNIQYF